The subject of this entry is one T cell receptor (beta chain). This clonotype has only a few counts. Its antigen remains unidentified. Base qualities were left out, and no much larger clone turns up one base away. The data originate from a study of T cells in Graves' hyperthyroidism and ophthalmopathy (dated by TCRdb to the late 2010s). Describing the broader study: Peripheral blood was sampled at the time of initial diagnosis, prior to any treatment. A discovery cohort of around 100 patients, approximately 45 with Graves' ophthalmopathy and about 58 with stable Graves' hyperthyroidism, was used to find distinguishing TCR V-J signatures. An independent validation cohort of around 19 hyperthyroidism patients and approximately 16 patients who later progressed to ophthalmopathy tested prospective prediction of ophthalmopathy. The roughly 100 discovery patients were divided at random into training and test sets in a 7:3 ratio. Thyroid tissue and blood T-cell repertoires from about six Graves' hyperthyroidism patients were also compared in the study. Once sampling was done, hyperthyroidism patients were given methimazole at a starting dose of 30 mg daily, whereas ophthalmopathy patients were given high-dose intravenous methylprednisolone. The paper reports TCR Vbeta CDR3 sequencing of approximately 140 peripheral blood samples: some 41 ophthalmopathy, about 75 hyperthyroidism and around 17 progressor patients.

Moderately to severely active disease, a Clinical Activity Score of at least 3, a NOSPECS grade of at least 4, and a duration under 3 months were present in ophthalmopathy patients. Patients with uncontrolled infections, other autoimmune diseases, pregnancy or lactation were excluded. Clinical symptoms, serum thyroxine and TRAb, thyroid ultrasound, and orbital computed tomography formed the basis for the diagnoses. PBMCs were isolated from more than 9 ml of fresh peripheral blood by Ficoll-Paque density gradient centrifugation. Total RNA was extracted with Trizol reagent, and quality was checked on an Agilent 2100 Bioanalyzer. What the research found in general, with its limitations: In validation, the model predicted progression to ophthalmopathy a median of roughly 6.5 months before onset, with approximately 70% sensitivity and about 72% specificity. Most expanded thyroid clonotypes (frequency above 0.001) were also detected in blood, a finding suggesting that blood repertoires may reflect thyroid immune responses. No statistical method was used to set the sample size in advance, and investigators knew the group allocation. A 13 V-J signature model separated ophthalmopathy from stable hyperthyroidism, with around 91% sensitivity and just under 84% specificity in cross-validation and 80%/75% in testing.

Amplification of TCR beta CDR3 regions was carried out from RNA transcripts. The TCR CDR3 was subjected to a first round of RT-PCR using the HTBI primer set and the Qiagen OneStep RT-PCR kit. A second multiplex PCR round built the libraries, followed by size selection and purification. The libraries were sequenced on an Illumina HiSeq2000 using paired-end 100 bp reads. The paper's processing steps were these. SOAPnuke was used to process the raw data, with reads discarded if the reads contained adapters or uncalled bases, had a mean Phred below 15, or lacked an exact constant-primer or identifier match. High-quality paired reads were merged using COPE v1.2.5, and each unique nucleotide sequence was defined as a clonotype. MiTCR v1.1 was used to align the clonotypes against IMGT TRBV, TRBD and TRBJ reference segments. The analysis included only V-J combinations with a frequency above 0.0001, which together covered around 99% of the repertoires. The TCS score was defined as F50 (clonal expansion) divided by E x V (chaos), with BLOSUM62-based TCRdist calculated between CDR3 peptides within each V-J. Welch's t-statistics and random forest reduced around 550 V-J features to roughly 13, which were used in a naive Bayes classifier (R e1071). Through fastp at Q25 and MiXCR, TCRdb rebuilt clones from the public reads, retaining in-frame beta chains. Every distinct CDR3 protein forms one entry, paired with its most common genes and DNA. What appears here as the V and J calls and clone size reflects TCRdb's work, not the paper's. The sample records 530,000 or so distinct CDR3 sequences, 15% to 20% of which are singletons. The ten largest clones add up to approximately 15% of the sample.

V loses 8 bases, J loses 6 bases, and the germline ends lie 26 bases apart. According to the germline V gene, CDR1 reads MGHDK and CDR2 reads SYGVNS. Including the terminal cysteine and phenylalanine, the CDR3 comprises 17 residues. Of all the DNA, just the CDR3 is kept, 51 bases in frame from base 1. This TCR derives from a young woman with Graves' ophthalmopathy. Sample: blood. The rearranged segments are TRBV25-1 and TRBJ2-1, with TRBD2 tentatively as D gene (7 bases match). The CDR3 reads as follows: CASGTGEGGSRGNEQFF. The nucleotide sequence reads as follows: TGTGCCAGCGGGACCGGTGAGGGCGGGAGCAGGGGCAATGAGCAGTTCTTC.